This passage covers 3 T cell receptor beta chains from one sample sequenced in a study of blood T cell repertoires in COVID-19 (TCRdb year 2020). Libraries were constructed by the immunoSEQ multiplex PCR assay. The table comes from immuneACCESS by way of TCRdb, which keeps in-frame sequences with V and J called. Part of the clones is missing from these tables; in studies checked, under half for an unresolved V gene and the rest for unknown reasons. The sample data list roughly 92,000 clones, and roughly 83% of these were observed just once. The ten most abundant clones make up approximately 34% of the sample. The sequencing sample was made of peripheral blood. The receptor source for this set is an elderly woman with active or convalescent COVID-19.

V and J are TRBV28 and TRBJ1-6; unclear D gene. V dropped 6 bases and J dropped 0 bases, with 15 bases sitting between them. CDR3 length equals 17 residues. Germline values: CDR1 MDHEN, CDR2 SYDVKM. Here the CDR3 reads CASSRRLMSSYNSPLHF. Written as DNA, the CDR3 is TGTGCCAGCAGCCGCCGCCTTATGAGCTCCTATAATTCACCCCTCCACTTT.

The rearrangement joins TRBV29-1 to TRBJ1-1; D gene uncertain. CDR1 is SQVTM and CDR2 is ANQGSEA in the germline V gene. This CDR3 contains 13 residues. Trimming took 3 bases from V and 1 from J, leaving 9 bases between them. CDR3: CSVERGRNTEAFF. In DNA, the CDR3 is TGCAGCGTTGAGCGAGGCAGGAACACTGAAGCTTTCTTT. Looking up the rest from reference TRBV29-1 and TRBJ1-1 gives the full variable domain: SAVISQKPSRDICQRGTSLTIQCQVDSQVTMMFWYRQQPGQSLTLIATANQGSEATYESGFVIDKFPISRPNLTFSTLTVSNMSPEDSSIYLCSVERGRNTEAFFGQGTRLTVV.

The chain has TRBV4-1 and TRBJ2-1, with TRBD2 matching 12 bases. The CDR3 contains 18 residues. Trimming removed 0 bases from V and 4 bases from J; junction bases left unmatched: 7. From germline, CDR1 is MGHRA and CDR2 YSYEKL. CDR3 loop: CASSQDTRGTSGYNEQFF. The CDR3 coding sequence is TGCGCCAGCAGCCAAGATACTAGAGGGACTAGCGGGTACAATGAGCAGTTCTTC.